This TCR beta chain was observed in a study of naive and memory T cell subsets. CD4+ T cell IFNgamma after overnight CMV lysate exposure gave donor CMV status. This CDR3 has 16 residues. Trimming removed 5 bases from V and 0 bases from J; junction bases left unmatched: 7. Germline lookup yields CDR1 LGHNA and CDR2 YNFKEQ. Both TRBC1 and TRBC2 were covered by a beta constant-region primer of two equimolar oligonucleotides. Four rounds of PCR amplified the ligated cDNA using nested alpha and beta constant-region primers plus SP2. TCRdb re-analysed the UMI-ligation and nested PCR reads in MiXCR, keeping a single row per CDR3 protein. This sample has about 8,000 distinct CDR3 sequences, with roughly 29% found just once. This clonotype was observed a handful of times.

This chain joins TRBV4-2 and TRBJ2-1; 7 positions match TRBD1. The source material was CD8+ TEMRA cells from blood. The subset: effector memory re-expressing CD45RA, CD45RA+ CD27-. This TCR was recovered from a human donor in good health. The CDR3 coding sequence is TGTGCCAGCAGCGGACGAGGACAGGTCTCCTACAATGAGCAGTTCTTC. Protein: CASSGRGQVSYNEQFF.